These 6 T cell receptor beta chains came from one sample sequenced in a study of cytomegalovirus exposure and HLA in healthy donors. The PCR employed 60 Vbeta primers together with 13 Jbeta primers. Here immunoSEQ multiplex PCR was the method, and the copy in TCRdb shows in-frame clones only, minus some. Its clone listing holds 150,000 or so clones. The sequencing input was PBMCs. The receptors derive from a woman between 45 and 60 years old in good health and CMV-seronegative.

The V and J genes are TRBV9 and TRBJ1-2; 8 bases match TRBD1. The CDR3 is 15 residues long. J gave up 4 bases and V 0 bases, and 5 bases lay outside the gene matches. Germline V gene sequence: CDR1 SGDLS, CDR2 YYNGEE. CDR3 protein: CASSVGTGGTYGYTF. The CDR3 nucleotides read TGTGCCAGCAGCGTAGGTACAGGGGGGACCTATGGCTACACCTTC.

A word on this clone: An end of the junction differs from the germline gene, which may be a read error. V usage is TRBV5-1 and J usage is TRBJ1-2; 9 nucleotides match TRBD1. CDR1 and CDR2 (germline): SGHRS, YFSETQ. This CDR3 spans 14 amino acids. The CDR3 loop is CASRLGTGTYGYTF. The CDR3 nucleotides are TGCGCCAGCAGATTGGGGACAGGGACCTATGGCTACACCTTC. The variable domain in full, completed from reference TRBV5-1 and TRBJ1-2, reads KAGVTQTPRYLIKTRGQQVTLSCSPISGHRSVSWYQQTPGQGLQFLFEYFSETQRNKGNFPGRFSGRQFSNSRSEMNVSTLELGDSALYLCASRLGTGTYGYTFGSGTRLTVV.

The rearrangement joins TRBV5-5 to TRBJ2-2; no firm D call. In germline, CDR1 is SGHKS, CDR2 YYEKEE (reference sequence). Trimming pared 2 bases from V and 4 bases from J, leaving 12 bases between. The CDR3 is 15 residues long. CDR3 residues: CASSFGFRGTGELFF. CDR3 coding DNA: TGTGCCAGCAGCTTCGGCTTCCGCGGCACCGGGGAGCTGTTTTTT. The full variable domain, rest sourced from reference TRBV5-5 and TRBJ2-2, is DAGVTQSPTHLIKTRGQQVTLRCSPISGHKSVSWYQQVLGQGPQFIFQYYEKEERGRGNFPDRFSARQFPNYSSELNVNALLLGDSALYLCASSFGFRGTGELFFGEGSRLTVL.

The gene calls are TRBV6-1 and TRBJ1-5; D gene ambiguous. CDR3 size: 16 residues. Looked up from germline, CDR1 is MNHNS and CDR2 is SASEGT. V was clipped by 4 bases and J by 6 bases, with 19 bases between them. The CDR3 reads CASSGTAGFLSQPQHF. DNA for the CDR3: TGTGCCAGCAGTGGAACAGCGGGGTTTCTAAGTCAGCCCCAGCATTTT.

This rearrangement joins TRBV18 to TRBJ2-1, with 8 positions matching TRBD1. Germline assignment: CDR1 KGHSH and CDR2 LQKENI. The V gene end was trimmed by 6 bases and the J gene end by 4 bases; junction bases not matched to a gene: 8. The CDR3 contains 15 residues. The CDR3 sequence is CASSIMTGAYNEQFF. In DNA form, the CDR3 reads TGTGCCAGCTCGATAATGACAGGGGCTTACAATGAGCAGTTCTTC.

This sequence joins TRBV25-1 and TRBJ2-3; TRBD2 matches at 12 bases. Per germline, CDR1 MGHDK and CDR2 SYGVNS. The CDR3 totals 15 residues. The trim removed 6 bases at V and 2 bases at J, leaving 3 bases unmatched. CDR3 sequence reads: CASRLAGGPTDTQYF. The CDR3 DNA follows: TGTGCCAGCAGACTAGCGGGAGGACCCACAGATACGCAGTATTTT.